This entry describes one T cell receptor beta chain. The sample belongs to a study of blood T cell repertoires in COVID-19. The germline gives CDR1 ENHRY, CDR2 SYGVKD. The CDR3 contains 14 residues. V trimming: 6 bases; J trimming: 5 bases; junction bases outside the gene matches: 7. Data came from immunoSEQ multiplex PCR; TCRdb stores just in-frame clones and leaves some out. The repertoire holds a few hundred thousand clones, with around nine tenths as singletons. Patients of the Seattle cohort, enrolled during active infection, were followed longitudinally. The genes are TRBV10-3 and TRBJ2-1; 7 bases align to TRBD2. The clonotype originates from a woman in her 70s with COVID-19, enrolled during active disease. The sequenced sample consisted of peripheral blood. CDR3 sequence (DNA): TGTGCCATCAGCGCAAGCGGGGTTAACAATGAGCAGTTCTTC. It specifies CAISASGVNNEQFF.